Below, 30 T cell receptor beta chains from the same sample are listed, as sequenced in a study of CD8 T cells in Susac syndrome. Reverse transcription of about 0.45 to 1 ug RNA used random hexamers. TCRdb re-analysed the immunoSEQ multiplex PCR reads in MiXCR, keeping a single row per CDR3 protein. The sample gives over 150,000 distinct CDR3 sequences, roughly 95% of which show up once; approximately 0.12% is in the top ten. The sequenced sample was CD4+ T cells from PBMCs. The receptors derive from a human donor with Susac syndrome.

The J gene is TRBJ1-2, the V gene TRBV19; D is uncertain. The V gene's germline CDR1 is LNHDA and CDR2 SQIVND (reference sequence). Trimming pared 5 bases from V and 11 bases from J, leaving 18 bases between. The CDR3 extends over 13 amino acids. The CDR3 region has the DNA TGTGCCAGTAGTCTCGAACCCCGGGCCCCATACACCTTC. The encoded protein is CASSLEPRAPYTF.

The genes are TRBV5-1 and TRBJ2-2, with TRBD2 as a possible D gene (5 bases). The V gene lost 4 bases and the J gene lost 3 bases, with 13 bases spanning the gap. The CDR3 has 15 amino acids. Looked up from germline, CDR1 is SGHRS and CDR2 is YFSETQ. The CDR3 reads CASSPEGLYTGELFF. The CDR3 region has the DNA TGCGCCAGCAGCCCCGAGGGCCTTTACACCGGGGAGCTGTTTTTT.

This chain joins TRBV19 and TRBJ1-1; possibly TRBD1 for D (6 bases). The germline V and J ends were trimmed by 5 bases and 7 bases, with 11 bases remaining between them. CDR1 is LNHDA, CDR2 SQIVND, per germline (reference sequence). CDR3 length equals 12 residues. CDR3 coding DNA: TGTGCCAGTAGTCCGACAGGCCGTGAAGCTTTCTTT. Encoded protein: CASSPTGREAFF. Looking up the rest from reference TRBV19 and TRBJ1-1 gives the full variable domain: DGGITQSPKYLFRKEGQNVTLSCEQNLNHDAMYWYRQDPGQGLRLIYYSQIVNDFQKGDIAEGYSVSREKKESFPLTVTSAQKNPTAFYLCASSPTGREAFFGQGTRLTVV.

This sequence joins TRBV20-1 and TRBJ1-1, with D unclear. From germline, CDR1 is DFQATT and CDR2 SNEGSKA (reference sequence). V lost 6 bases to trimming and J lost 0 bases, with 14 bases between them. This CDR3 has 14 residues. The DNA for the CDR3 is TGCAGTGCAAGCCGAGGCCCAATGAACACTGAAGCTTTCTTT. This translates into CSASRGPMNTEAFF.

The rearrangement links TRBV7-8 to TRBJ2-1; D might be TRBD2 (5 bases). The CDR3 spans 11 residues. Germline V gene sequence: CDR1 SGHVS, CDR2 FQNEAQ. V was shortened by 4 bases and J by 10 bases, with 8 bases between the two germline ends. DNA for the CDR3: TGTGCCAGCAGCTCGGAGGACGAGCAGTTCTTC. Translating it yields CASSSEDEQFF.

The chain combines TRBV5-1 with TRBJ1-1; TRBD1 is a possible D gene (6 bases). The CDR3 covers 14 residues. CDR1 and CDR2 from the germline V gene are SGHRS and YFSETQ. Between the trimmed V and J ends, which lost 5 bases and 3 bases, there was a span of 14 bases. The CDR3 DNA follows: TGCGCCAGCAGGTACAGGGCTGTGGACACTGAAGCTTTCTTT. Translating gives CASRYRAVDTEAFF.

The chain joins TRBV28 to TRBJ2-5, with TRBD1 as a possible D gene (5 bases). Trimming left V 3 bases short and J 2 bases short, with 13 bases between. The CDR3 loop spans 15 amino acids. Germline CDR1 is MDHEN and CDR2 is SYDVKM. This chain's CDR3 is CASSFGAVPQETQYF. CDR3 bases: TGTGCCAGCAGTTTTGGGGCAGTACCGCAAGAGACCCAGTACTTC.

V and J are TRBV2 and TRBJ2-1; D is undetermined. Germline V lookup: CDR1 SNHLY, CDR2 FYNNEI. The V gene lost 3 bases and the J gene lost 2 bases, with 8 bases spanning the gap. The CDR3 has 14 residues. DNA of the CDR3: TGTGCCAGCAGTGAGAACTCGGCCTACAATGAGCAGTTCTTC. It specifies CASSENSAYNEQFF. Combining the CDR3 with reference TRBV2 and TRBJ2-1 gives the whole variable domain EPEVTQTPSHQVTQMGQEVILRCVPISNHLYFYWYRQILGQKVEFLVSFYNNEISEKSEIFDDQFSVERPDGSNFTLKIRSTKLEDSAMYFCASSENSAYNEQFFGPGTRLTVL.

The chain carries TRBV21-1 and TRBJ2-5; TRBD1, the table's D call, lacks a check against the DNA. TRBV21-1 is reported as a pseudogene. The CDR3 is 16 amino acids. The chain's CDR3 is CASSIPGQSTTETQYF. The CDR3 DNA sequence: TGTGCCAGCAGCATACCGGGACAGTCAACTACAGAGACCCAGTACTTC.

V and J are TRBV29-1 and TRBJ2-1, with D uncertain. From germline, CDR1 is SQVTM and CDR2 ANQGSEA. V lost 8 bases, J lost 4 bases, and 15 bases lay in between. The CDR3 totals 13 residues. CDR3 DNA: TGCAGCTCGGGCGTCCGTGGTTACAATGAGCAGTTCTTC. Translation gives CSSGVRGYNEQFF.

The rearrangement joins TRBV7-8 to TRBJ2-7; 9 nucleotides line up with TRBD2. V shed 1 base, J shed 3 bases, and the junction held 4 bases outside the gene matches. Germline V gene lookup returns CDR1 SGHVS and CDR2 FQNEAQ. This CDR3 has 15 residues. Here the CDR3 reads CASSLGGGGIYEQYF. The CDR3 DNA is TGTGCCAGCAGCTTAGGCGGGGGGGGGATCTACGAGCAGTACTTC. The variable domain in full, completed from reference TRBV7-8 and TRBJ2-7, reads GAGVSQSPRYKVAKRGQDVALRCDPISGHVSLFWYQQALGQGPEFLTYFQNEAQLDKSGLPSDRFFAERPEGSVSTLKIQRTQQEDSAVYLCASSLGGGGIYEQYFGPGTRLTVT.

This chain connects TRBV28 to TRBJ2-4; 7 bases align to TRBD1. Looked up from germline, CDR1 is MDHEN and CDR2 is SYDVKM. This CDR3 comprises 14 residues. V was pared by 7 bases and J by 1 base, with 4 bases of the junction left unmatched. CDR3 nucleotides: TGTGCCAGCAACGACAGGGCTGCCAAAAACATTCAGTACTTC. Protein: CASNDRAAKNIQYF.

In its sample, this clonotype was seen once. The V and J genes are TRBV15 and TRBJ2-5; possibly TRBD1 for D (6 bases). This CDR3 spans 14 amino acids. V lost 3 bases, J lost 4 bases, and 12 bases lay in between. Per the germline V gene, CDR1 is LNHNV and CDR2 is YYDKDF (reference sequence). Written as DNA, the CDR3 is TGTGCCACCAGCAGGACAGGTTTAGTAGAGACCCAGTACTTC. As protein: CATSRTGLVETQYF.

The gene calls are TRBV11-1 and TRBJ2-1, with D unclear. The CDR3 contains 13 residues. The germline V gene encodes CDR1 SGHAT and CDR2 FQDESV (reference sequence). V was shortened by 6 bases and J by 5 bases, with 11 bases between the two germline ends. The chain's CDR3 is CASRRGPDNEQFF. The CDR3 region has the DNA TGTGCCAGCAGACGCGGTCCCGACAATGAGCAGTTCTTC. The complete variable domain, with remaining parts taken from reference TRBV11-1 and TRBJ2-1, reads EAEVAQSPRYKITEKSQAVAFWCDPISGHATLYWYRQILGQGPELLVQFQDESVVDDSQLPKDRFSAERLKGVDSTLKIQPAELGDSAMYLCASRRGPDNEQFFGPGTRLTVL.

DNA of the CDR3: TGTGCCAGCAGTCCAGCGGGATTCTCCTACGAGCAGTACTTC. This translates into CASSPAGFSYEQYF. The chain joins TRBV28 to TRBJ2-7; TRBD2 aligns across 7 bases. The V gene's germline CDR1 is MDHEN and CDR2 SYDVKM. The CDR3 covers 14 residues. Trimming cost V 5 bases and J 0 bases; bases outside gene matches: 4.

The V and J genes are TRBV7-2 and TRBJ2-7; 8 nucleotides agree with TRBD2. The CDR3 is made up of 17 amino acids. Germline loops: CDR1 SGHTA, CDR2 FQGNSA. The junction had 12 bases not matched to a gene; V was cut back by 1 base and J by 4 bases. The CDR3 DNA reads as TGTGCCAGCAGCTTAGTTAGCGGGACCGGTATGGGGTACGAGCAGTACTTC. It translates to CASSLVSGTGMGYEQYF.

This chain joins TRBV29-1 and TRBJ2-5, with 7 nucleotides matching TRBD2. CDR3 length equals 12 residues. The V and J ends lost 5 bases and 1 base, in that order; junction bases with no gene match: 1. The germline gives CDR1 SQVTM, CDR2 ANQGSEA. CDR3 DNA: TGCAGCGTTCAGCGGGGCCAAGAGACCCAGTACTTC. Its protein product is CSVQRGQETQYF.

CDR3 loop: CAISELGRAKAQHF. DNA of the CDR3: TGTGCCATCAGTGAGTTAGGCAGAGCTAAAGCCCAGCATTTT. This chain uses TRBV10-3 with TRBJ1-5; unclear D gene. The CDR3 extends over 14 amino acids. The V gene's germline CDR1 is ENHRY and CDR2 SYGVKD. The ends were cut back, 1 base at V and 11 bases at J, with 15 bases in the middle.

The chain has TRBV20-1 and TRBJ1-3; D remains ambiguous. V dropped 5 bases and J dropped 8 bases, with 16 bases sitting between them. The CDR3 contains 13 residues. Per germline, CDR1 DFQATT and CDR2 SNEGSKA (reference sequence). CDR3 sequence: CSAPGLPGDTIYF. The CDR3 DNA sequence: TGCAGTGCTCCCGGCCTTCCCGGAGACACCATATATTTT.

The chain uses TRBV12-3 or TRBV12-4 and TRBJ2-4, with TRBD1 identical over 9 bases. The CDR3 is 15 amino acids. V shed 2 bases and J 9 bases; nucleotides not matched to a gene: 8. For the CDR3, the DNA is TGTGCCAGCAGTTTAAGGGACAGGGCCTGGAGCATTCAGTACTTC. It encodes CASSLRDRAWSIQYF.

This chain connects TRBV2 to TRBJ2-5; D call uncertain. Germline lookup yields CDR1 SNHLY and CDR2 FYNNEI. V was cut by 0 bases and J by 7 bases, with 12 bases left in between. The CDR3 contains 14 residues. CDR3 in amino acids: CASSEAVVIGTQYF. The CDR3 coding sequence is TGTGCCAGCAGTGAAGCCGTGGTTATAGGGACCCAGTACTTC.

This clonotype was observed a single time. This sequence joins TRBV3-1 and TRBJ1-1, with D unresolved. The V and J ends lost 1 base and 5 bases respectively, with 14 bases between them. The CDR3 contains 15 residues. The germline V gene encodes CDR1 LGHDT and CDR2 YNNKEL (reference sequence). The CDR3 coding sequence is TGTGCCAGCAGCCAAGCAGGAGGGTCGGGGACTGAAGCTTTCTTT. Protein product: CASSQAGGSGTEAFF.

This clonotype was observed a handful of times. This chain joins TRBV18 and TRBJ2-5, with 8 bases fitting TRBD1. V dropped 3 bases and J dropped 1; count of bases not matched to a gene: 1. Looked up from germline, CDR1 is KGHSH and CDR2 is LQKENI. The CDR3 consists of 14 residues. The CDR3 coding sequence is TGTGCCAGCTCACCCGGACAGGGCCAAGAGACCCAGTACTTC. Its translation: CASSPGQGQETQYF.

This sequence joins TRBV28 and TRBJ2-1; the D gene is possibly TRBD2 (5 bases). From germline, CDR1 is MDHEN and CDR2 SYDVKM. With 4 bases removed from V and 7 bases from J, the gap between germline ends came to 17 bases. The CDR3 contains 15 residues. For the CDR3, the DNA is TGTGCCAGCAGTTCCGCGGGTGGGCCTGCGAATGAGCAGTTCTTC. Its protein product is CASSSAGGPANEQFF.

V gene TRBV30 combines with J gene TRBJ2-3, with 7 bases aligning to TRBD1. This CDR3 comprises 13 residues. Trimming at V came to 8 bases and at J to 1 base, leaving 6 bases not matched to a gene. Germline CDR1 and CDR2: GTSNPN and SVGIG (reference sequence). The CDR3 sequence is CAGTGVGTDTQYF. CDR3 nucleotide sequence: TGTGCCGGAACAGGGGTAGGCACAGATACGCAGTATTTT.

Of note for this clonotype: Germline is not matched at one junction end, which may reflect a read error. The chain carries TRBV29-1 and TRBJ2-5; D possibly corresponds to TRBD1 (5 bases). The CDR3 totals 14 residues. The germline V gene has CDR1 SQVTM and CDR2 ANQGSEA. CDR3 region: CSVEEQDYQETQYF. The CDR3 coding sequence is TGCAGCGTCGAAGAACAGGATTACCAAGAGACCCAGTACTTC. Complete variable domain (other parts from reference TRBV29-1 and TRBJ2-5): SAVISQKPSRDICQRGTSLTIQCQVDSQVTMMFWYRQQPGQSLTLIATANQGSEATYESGFVIDKFPISRPNLTFSTLTVSNMSPEDSSIYLCSVEEQDYQETQYFGPGTRLLVL.

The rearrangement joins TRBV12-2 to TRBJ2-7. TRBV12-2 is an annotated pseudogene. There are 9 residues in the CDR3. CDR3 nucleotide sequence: TGTGCAAGTTGCTGCGAGCAGTACGTC. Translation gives CASCCEQYV.

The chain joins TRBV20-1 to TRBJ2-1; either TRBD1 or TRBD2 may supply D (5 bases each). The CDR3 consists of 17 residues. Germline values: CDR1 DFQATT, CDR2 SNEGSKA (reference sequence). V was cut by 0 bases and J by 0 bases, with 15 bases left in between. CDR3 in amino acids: CSAREVTGRGSYNEQFF. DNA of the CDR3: TGCAGTGCTAGAGAGGTAACGGGACGAGGCTCCTACAATGAGCAGTTCTTC.

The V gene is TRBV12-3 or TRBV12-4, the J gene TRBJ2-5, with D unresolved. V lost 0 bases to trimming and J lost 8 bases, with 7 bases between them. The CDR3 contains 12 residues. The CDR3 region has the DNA TGTGCCAGCAGTTTAGCGCGTGGTACCCAGTACTTC. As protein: CASSLARGTQYF.

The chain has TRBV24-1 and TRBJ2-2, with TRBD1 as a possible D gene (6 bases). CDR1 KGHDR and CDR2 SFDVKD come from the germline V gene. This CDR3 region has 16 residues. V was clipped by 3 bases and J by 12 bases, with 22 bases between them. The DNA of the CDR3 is TGTGCCACCAGTGATCCCGCCCCAGGGGCCCAATTTAAGCTGTTTTTT. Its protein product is CATSDPAPGAQFKLFF.